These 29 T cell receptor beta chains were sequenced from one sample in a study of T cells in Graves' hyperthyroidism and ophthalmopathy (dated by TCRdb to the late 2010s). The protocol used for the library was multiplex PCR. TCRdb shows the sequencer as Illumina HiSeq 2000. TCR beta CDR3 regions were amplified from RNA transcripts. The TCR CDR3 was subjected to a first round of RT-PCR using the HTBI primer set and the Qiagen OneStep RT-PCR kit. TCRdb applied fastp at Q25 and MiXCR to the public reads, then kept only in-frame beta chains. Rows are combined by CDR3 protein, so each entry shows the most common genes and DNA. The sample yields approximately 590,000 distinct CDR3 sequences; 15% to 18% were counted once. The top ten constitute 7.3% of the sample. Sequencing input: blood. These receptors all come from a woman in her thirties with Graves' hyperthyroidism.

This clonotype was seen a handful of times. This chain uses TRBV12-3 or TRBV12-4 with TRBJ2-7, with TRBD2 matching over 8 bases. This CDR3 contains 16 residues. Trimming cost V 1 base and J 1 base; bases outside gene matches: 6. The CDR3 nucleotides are TGTGCCAGCAGTTTAGTAGGAACTAGCGGATCCTACGAGCAGTACTTC. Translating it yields CASSLVGTSGSYEQYF.

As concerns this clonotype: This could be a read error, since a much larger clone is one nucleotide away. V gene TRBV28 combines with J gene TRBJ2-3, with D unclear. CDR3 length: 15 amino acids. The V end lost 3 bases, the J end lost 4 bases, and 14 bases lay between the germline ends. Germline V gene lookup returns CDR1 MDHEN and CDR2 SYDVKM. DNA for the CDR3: TGTGCCAGCAGTTTCCGGACCGCTCCCGCAGATACGCAGTATTTT. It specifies CASSFRTAPADTQYF.

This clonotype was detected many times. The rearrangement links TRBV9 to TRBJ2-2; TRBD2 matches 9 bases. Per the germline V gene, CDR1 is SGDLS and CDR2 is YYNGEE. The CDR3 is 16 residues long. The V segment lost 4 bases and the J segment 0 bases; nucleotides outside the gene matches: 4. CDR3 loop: CASSRTSEPNTGELFF. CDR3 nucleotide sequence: TGTGCCAGCAGCCGGACTAGCGAACCGAACACCGGGGAGCTGTTTTTT.

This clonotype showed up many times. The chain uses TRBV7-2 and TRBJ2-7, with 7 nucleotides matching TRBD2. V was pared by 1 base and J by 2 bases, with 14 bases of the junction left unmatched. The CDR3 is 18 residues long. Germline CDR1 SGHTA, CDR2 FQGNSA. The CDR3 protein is CASSLGPGGSGSTYEQYF. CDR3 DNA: TGTGCCAGCAGCTTAGGTCCGGGTGGTAGCGGGTCAACCTACGAGCAGTACTTC. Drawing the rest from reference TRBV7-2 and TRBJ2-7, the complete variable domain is GAGVSQSPSNKVTEKGKDVELRCDPISGHTALYWYRQSLGQGLEFLIYFQGNSAPDKSGLPSDRFSAERTGGSVSTLTIQRTQQEDSAVYLCASSLGPGGSGSTYEQYFGPGTRLTVT.

The CDR3 here is CASSLTSGMGDNEQFF. The CDR3 bases are TGTGCCAGCAGCTTGACTAGCGGGATGGGGGACAATGAGCAGTTCTTC. The rearrangement joins TRBV5-4 to TRBJ2-1, with 10 bases that match TRBD2. This CDR3 region has 16 residues. Germline V gene lookup returns CDR1 SGHNT and CDR2 YYREEE (reference sequence). J lost 5 bases, V lost 1 base, and 6 bases had no gene match. The variable domain in full, with the rest retrieved from reference TRBV5-4 and TRBJ2-1, is ETGVTQSPTHLIKTRGQQVTLRCSSQSGHNTVSWYQQALGQGPQFIFQYYREEENGRGNFPPRFSGLQFPNYSSELNVNALELDDSALYLCASSLTSGMGDNEQFFGPGTRLTVL.

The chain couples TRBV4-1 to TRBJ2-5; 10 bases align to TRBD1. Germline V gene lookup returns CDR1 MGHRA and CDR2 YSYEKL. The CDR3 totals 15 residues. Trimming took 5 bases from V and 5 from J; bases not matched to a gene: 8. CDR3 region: CASSFRTGGLETQYF. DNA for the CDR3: TGCGCCAGCAGCTTCCGGACAGGGGGGTTGGAGACCCAGTACTTC.

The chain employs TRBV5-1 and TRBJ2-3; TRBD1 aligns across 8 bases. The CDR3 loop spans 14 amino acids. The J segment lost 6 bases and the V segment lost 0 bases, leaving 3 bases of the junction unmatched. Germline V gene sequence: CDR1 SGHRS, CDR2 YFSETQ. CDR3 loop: CASSLGTGRDTQYF. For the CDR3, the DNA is TGCGCCAGCAGCTTGGGGACAGGGCGGGATACGCAGTATTTT.

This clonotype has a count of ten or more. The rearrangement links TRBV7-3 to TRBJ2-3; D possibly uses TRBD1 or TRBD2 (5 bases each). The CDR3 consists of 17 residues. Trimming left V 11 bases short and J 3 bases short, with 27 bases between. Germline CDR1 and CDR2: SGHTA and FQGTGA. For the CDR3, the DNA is TGTGCCTCCAGCGAAAAAGTTGGGACCCCTTTTACAGATACGCAGTATTTT. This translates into CASSEKVGTPFTDTQYF.

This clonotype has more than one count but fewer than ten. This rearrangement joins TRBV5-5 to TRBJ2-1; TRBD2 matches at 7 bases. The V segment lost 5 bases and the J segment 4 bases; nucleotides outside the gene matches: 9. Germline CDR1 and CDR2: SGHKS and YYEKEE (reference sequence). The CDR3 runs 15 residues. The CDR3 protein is CASRPGTTSYNEQFF. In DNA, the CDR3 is TGTGCCAGCAGACCCGGGACTACCTCATACAATGAGCAGTTCTTC.

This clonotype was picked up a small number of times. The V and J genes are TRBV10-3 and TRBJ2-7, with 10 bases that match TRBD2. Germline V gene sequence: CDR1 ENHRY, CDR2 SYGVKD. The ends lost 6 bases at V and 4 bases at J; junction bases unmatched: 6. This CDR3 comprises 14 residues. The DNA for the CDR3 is TGTGCCATCAGCCCTCTAGCGGGAGCGTACGAGCAGTACTTC. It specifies CAISPLAGAYEQYF.

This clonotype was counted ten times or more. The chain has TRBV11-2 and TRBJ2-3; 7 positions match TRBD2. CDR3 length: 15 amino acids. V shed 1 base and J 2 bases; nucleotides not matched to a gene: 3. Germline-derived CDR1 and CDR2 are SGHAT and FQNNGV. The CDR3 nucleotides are TGTGCCAGCAGCTTAGCGGGAGGCTTCACAGATACGCAGTATTTT. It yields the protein CASSLAGGFTDTQYF.

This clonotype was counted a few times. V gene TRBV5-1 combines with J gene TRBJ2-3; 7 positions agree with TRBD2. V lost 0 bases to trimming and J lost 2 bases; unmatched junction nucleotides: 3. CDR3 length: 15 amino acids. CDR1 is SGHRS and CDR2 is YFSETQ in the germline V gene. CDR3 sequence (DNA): TGCGCCAGCAGCTTGGAGGCGGGGGACACAGATACGCAGTATTTT. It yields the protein CASSLEAGDTDTQYF.

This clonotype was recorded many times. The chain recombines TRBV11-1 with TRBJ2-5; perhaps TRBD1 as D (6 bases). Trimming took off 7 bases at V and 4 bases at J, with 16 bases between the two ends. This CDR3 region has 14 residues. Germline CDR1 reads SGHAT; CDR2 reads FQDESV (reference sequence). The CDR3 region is CASTPIPRGETQYF. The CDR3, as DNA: TGTGCCAGCACCCCCATCCCCAGGGGAGAGACCCAGTACTTC.

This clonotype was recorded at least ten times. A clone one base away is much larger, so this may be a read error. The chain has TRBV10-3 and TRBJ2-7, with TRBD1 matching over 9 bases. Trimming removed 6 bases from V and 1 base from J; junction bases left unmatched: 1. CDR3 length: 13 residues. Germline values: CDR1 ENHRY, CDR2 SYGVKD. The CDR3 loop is CAISGQGSYEQYF. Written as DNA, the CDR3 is TGTGCCATCAGCGGACAGGGGTCCTACGAGCAGTACTTC.

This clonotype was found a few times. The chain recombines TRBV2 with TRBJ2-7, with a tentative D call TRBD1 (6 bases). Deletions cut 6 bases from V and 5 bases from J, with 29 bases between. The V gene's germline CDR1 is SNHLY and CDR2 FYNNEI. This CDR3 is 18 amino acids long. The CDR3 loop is CASSASPSDRPPRDEQYF. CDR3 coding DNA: TGTGCCAGCAGCGCGTCCCCCTCAGACAGGCCACCTAGGGACGAGCAGTACTTC. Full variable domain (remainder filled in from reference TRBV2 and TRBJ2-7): EPEVTQTPSHQVTQMGQEVILRCVPISNHLYFYWYRQILGQKVEFLVSFYNNEISEKSEIFDDQFSVERPDGSNFTLKIRSTKLEDSAMYFCASSASPSDRPPRDEQYFGPGTRLTVT.

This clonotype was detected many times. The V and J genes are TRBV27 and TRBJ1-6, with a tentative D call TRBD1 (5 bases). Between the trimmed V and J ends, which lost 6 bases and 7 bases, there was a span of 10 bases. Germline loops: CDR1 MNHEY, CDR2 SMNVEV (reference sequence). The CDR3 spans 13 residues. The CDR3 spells CASSIGTNSPLHF. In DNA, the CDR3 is TGTGCCAGCAGCATAGGGACGAATTCACCCCTCCACTTT.

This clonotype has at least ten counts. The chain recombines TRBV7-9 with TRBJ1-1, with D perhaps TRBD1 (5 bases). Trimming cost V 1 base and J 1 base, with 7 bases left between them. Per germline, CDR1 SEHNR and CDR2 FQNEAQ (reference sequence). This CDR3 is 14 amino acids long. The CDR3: CASSLGTKNTEAFF. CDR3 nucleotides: TGTGCCAGCAGCTTAGGGACAAAGAACACTGAAGCTTTCTTT.

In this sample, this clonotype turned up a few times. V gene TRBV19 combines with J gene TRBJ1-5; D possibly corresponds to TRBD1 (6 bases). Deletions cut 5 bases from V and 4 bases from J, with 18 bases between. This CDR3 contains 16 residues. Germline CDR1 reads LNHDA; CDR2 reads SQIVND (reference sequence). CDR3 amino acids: CASSQEPGTQNQPQHF. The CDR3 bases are TGTGCCAGTAGTCAGGAACCGGGGACACAGAATCAGCCCCAGCATTTT.

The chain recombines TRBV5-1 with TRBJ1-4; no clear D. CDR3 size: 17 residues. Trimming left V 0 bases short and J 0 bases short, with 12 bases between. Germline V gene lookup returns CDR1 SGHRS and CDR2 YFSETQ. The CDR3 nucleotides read TGCGCCAGCAGCTTGGGAGCCCAGATTACAACTAATGAAAAACTGTTTTTT. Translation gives CASSLGAQITTNEKLFF. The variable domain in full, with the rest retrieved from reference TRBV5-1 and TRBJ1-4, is KAGVTQTPRYLIKTRGQQVTLSCSPISGHRSVSWYQQTPGQGLQFLFEYFSETQRNKGNFPGRFSGRQFSNSRSEMNVSTLELGDSALYLCASSLGAQITTNEKLFFGSGTQLSVL.

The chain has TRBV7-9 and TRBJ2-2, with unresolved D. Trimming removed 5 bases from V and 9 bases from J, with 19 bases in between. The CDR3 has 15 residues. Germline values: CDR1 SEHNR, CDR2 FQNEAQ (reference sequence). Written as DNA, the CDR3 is TGTGCCAGCAGCCTAACGACGGGCCTTAGCTGGGAGCTGTTTTTT. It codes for CASSLTTGLSWELFF.

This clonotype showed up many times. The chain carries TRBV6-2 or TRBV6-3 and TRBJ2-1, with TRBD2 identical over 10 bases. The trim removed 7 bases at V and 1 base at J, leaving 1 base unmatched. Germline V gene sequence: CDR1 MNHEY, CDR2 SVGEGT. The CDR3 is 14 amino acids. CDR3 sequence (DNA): TGTGCCAGCATGGGACTAGCGTCCTACAATGAGCAGTTCTTC. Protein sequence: CASMGLASYNEQFF.

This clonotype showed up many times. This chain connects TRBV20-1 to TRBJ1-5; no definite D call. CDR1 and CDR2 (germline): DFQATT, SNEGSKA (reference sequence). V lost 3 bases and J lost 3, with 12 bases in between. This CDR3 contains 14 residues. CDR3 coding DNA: TGCAGTGCTAGGGATACAAACTTCAATCAGCCCCAGCATTTT. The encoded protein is CSARDTNFNQPQHF.

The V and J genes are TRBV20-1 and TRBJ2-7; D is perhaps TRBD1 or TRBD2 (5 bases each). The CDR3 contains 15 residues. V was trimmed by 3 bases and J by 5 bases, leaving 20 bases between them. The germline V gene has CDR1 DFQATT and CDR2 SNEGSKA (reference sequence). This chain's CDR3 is CSASSPGTLLDEQYF. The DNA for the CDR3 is TGCAGTGCTAGTAGTCCAGGGACGTTATTGGACGAGCAGTACTTC.

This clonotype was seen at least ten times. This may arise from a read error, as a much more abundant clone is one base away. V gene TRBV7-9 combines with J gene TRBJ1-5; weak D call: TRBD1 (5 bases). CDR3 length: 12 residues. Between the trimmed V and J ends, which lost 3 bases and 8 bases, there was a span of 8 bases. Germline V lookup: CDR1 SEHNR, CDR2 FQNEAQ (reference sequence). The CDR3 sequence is CASSLGGEPQHF. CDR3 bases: TGTGCCAGCAGCTTGGGGGGTGAGCCCCAGCATTTT.

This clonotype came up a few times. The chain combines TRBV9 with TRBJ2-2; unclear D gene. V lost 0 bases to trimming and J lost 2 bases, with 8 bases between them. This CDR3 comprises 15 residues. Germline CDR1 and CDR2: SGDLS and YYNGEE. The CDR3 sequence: CASSVGTTNTGELFF. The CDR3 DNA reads TGTGCCAGCAGCGTAGGCACTACTAACACCGGGGAGCTGTTTTTT.

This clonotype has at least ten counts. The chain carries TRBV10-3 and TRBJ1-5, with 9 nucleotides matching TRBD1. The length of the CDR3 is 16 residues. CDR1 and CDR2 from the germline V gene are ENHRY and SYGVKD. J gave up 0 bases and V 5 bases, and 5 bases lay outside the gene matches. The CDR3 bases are TGTGCCATCAGTTCGGACAGGGGAGGTAGCAATCAGCCCCAGCATTTT. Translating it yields CAISSDRGGSNQPQHF.

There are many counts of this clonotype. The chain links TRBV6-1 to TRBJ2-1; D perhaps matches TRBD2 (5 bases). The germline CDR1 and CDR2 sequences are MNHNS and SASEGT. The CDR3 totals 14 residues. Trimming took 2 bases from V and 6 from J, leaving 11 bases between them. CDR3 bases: TGTGCCAGCAGTGAATTTCCGGGAAGCAATGAGCAGTTCTTC. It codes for CASSEFPGSNEQFF.

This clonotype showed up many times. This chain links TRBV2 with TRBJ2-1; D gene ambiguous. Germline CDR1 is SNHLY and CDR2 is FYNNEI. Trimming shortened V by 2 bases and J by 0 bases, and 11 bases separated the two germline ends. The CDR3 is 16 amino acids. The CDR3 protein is CASSESASSSYNEQFF. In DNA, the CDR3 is TGTGCCAGCAGTGAAAGTGCGTCCAGCTCCTACAATGAGCAGTTCTTC.

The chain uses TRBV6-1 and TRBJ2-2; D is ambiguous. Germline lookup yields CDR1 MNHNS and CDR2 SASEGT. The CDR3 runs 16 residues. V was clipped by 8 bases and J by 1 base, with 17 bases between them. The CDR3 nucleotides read TGTGCCAGCGGAAGGGTGGCGGACCTGAACACCGGGGAGCTGTTTTTT. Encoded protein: CASGRVADLNTGELFF.